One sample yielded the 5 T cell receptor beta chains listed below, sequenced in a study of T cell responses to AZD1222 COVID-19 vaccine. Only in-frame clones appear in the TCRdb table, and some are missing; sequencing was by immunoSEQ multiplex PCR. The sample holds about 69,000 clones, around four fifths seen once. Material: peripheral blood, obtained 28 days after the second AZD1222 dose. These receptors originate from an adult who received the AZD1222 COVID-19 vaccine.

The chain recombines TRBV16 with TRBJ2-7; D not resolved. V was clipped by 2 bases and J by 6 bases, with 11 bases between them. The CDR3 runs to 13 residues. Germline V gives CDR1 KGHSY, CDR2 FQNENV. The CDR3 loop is CASSQQVESEQYF. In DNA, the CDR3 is TGTGCCAGCAGCCAACAGGTGGAAAGCGAGCAGTACTTC.

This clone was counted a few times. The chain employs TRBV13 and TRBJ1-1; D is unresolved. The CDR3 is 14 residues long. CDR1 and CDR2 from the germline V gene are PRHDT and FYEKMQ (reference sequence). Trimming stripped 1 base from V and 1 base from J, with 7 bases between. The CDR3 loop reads CASSLVTGNTEAFF. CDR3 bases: TGTGCCAGCAGCTTAGTTACCGGGAACACTGAAGCTTTCTTT.

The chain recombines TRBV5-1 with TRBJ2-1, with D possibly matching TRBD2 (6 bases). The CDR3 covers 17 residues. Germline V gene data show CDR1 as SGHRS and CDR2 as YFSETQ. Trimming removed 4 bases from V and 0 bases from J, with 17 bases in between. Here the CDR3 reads CASSPGLYGSSYNEQFF. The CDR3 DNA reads TGCGCCAGCAGCCCTGGACTATACGGGAGCTCCTACAATGAGCAGTTCTTC.

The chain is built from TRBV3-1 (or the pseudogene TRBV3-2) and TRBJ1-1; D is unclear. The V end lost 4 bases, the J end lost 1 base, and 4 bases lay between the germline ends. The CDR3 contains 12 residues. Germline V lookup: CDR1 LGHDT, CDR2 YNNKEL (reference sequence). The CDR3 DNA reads TGTGCCAGCAGCCGACCGAACACTGAAGCTTTCTTT. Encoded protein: CASSRPNTEAFF.

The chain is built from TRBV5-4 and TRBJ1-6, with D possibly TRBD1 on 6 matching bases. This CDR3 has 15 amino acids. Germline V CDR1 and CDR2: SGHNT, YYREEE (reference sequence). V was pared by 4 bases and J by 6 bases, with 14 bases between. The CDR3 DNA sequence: TGTGCCAGCAGCACGTCGACAGGTTTTAATTCACCCCTCCACTTT. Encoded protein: CASSTSTGFNSPLHF.